The 10 T cell receptor beta chains presented below share a single source sample, sequenced in a study of T cell changes during pregnancy in multiple sclerosis. The method was immunoSEQ multiplex PCR; TCRdb's version includes in-frame clones alone and lacks a portion of them. The data contain roughly 13,000 clones, more than 85% of them singletons. The sequences come from peripheral blood, collected in the second trimester of pregnancy. Source of these receptors: a female donor in good health, enrolled as a control in a pregnancy study.

V and J are TRBV4-1 and TRBJ2-3; 11 bases are shared with TRBD2. The CDR3 length is 17 residues. The V gene's germline CDR1 is MGHRA and CDR2 YSYEKL. Trimming cost V 0 bases and J 5 bases; bases outside gene matches: 7. The CDR3 DNA reads as TGCGCCAGCAGCCAAGAAGGCGCTAGCGGGGGGCAAGATACGCAGTATTTT. Its protein is CASSQEGASGGQDTQYF.

The chain uses TRBV30 and TRBJ1-2, with unresolved D. Per germline, CDR1 GTSNPN and CDR2 SVGIG (reference sequence). Trimming pared 2 bases from V and 8 bases from J, leaving 12 bases between. CDR3 length equals 12 residues. The CDR3 nucleotides are TGTGCCTGGAGTCGGGAACCCGGGGGCTACACCTTC. Translation: CAWSREPGGYTF. The complete variable domain, with remaining parts taken from reference TRBV30 and TRBJ1-2, reads SQTIHQWPATLVQPVGSPLSLECTVEGTSNPNLYWYRQAAGRGLQLLFYSVGIGQISSEVPQNLSASRPQDRQFILSSKKLLLSDSGFYLCAWSREPGGYTFGSGTRLTVV.

The rearrangement joins TRBV21-1 to TRBJ1-6; the D call in the table, TRBD1, was not verified against the DNA. TRBV21-1 is noted as a pseudogene. The CDR3 runs to 18 residues. The CDR3 DNA is TGTGCCAGCAGCAAAGAGGGGCGCAGGAGCTCCTATAATTCACCCCTCCACTTT. Protein product: CASSKEGRRSSYNSPLHF.

The chain has TRBV9 and TRBJ2-6, with TRBD2 as a possible D gene (7 bases). The ends were cut back, 4 bases at V and 2 bases at J, with 13 bases in the middle. The CDR3 consists of 16 residues. Germline CDR1 and CDR2: SGDLS and YYNGEE. The CDR3: CASSPGGGAGANVLTF. In DNA form, the CDR3 reads TGTGCCAGCAGCCCAGGAGGGGGGGCTGGGGCCAACGTCCTGACTTTC.

The chain uses TRBV12-5 and TRBJ2-7; D possibly corresponds to TRBD2 (6 bases). Trimming took off 3 bases at V and 7 bases at J, with 13 bases between the two ends. The CDR3 consists of 13 residues. In germline, CDR1 is LGHNT, CDR2 FRNRAP. CDR3 protein: CASGFGAGREQYF. Here the CDR3 DNA reads TGTGCTAGTGGTTTTGGGGCGGGGCGGGAGCAGTACTTC.

The J gene is TRBJ2-3, the V gene TRBV10-3; D gene unclear. Germline CDR1 is ENHRY and CDR2 is SYGVKD. This CDR3 has 14 residues. V was trimmed by 6 bases and J by 0 bases, leaving 10 bases between them. In DNA, the CDR3 is TGTGCCATCAGGCCGAGCGTCAGCACAGATACGCAGTATTTT. Encoded protein: CAIRPSVSTDTQYF.

The chain is built from TRBV5-8 and TRBJ2-2, with 12 bases lining up with TRBD2. J lost 5 bases, V lost 4 bases, and 3 bases had no gene match. This CDR3 has 15 residues. Looked up from germline, CDR1 is SGHTS and CDR2 is YDEGEE. CDR3 protein: CASSASGRETGELFF. As DNA, the CDR3 is TGTGCCAGCAGCGCTAGCGGGAGGGAAACCGGGGAGCTGTTTTTT.

The genes are TRBV5-5 and TRBJ1-6, with 8 nucleotides matching TRBD1. CDR3 length: 15 amino acids. Looked up from germline, CDR1 is SGHKS and CDR2 is YYEKEE (reference sequence). The V segment lost 1 base and the J segment 9 bases; nucleotides outside the gene matches: 6. The CDR3 sequence: CASSLSIQGGSPLHF. CDR3 bases: TGTGCCAGCAGCTTGTCTATACAGGGGGGTTCACCCCTCCACTTT.

The rearrangement uses TRBV11-2 and TRBJ1-1; D is ambiguous. Germline V gene lookup returns CDR1 SGHAT and CDR2 FQNNGV. This CDR3 spans 15 amino acids. The V gene lost 3 bases and the J gene lost 5 bases, with 16 bases spanning the gap. The CDR3, as DNA: TGTGCCAGCAGCTTTACAGCCGATCCGTGGACTGAAGCTTTCTTT. Its protein product is CASSFTADPWTEAFF.

The chain uses TRBV6-5 and TRBJ2-3; D call uncertain. In germline, CDR1 is MNHEY, CDR2 SVGAGI. There are 15 residues in the CDR3. Trimming removed 6 bases from V and 6 bases from J, with 19 bases in between. CDR3 nucleotides: TGTGCCAGCAGGCCTACTATGAATGCCGATGATACGCAGTATTTT. It specifies CASRPTMNADDTQYF.